This T cell receptor (beta chain) came from a study of cytomegalovirus exposure and HLA in healthy donors. Study overall: As released early, the data held roughly 85 million unique TCRs from HLA-typed donors. Points from the study as a whole: Upon later analysis, HLA-associated TCR beta chains proved more clonally expanded than other, equally common chains. CMV serostatus was the sole immune exposure information available.

Although they were nominally healthy when sampled, donors likely had unrecorded immune exposures. Per germline, CDR1 SGHTA and CDR2 FQGTGA. This CDR3 comprises 20 residues. Trimming cost V 3 bases and J 0 bases, with 24 bases left between them. Researchers ran the PCR with 60 Vbeta and 13 Jbeta primers. Profiling relied on immunoSEQ multiplex PCR, and the TCRdb table lists in-frame clones only, not all of them. This sample carries about 95,000 clones, 76% of them seen once, and the ten largest clones take less than 6%. Worth noting for this clone: Antigen unknown.

Input material: PBMCs. The rearrangement links TRBV7-3 to TRBJ1-3, with D unclear. This receptor was obtained from a man between 25 and 39 years old in good health and CMV-seropositive. CDR3 bases: TGTGCCAGCAGCTTCGACCTTGGACGGACTAAAAGAGTCTCTGGAAACACCATATATTTT. This gives the protein CASSFDLGRTKRVSGNTIYF.